This T cell receptor (beta chain) was sequenced in a study of blood T cell repertoires in COVID-19. Study summary: Sites across the United States, Italy and Spain contributed samples from acute and convalescent COVID-19.

Produced via immunoSEQ multiplex PCR; TCRdb's table is partial and in-frame only. The table has 200,000 or so clones, roughly 79% seen once. V was trimmed by 5 bases and J by 0 bases, leaving 5 bases between them. The CDR3 sequence is 14 residues long. Per the germline V gene, CDR1 is MNHNY and CDR2 is SVGAGI (reference sequence). The specimen was peripheral blood. The sequence came from a human donor with acute or convalescent COVID-19. The donor label of this sample is uncertain. This rearrangement joins TRBV6-6 to TRBJ2-6; no clear D gene. CDR3 nucleotide sequence: TGTGCCAGCAGTACAAGCTCTGGGGCCAACGTCCTGACTTTC. Its translation: CASSTSSGANVLTF.